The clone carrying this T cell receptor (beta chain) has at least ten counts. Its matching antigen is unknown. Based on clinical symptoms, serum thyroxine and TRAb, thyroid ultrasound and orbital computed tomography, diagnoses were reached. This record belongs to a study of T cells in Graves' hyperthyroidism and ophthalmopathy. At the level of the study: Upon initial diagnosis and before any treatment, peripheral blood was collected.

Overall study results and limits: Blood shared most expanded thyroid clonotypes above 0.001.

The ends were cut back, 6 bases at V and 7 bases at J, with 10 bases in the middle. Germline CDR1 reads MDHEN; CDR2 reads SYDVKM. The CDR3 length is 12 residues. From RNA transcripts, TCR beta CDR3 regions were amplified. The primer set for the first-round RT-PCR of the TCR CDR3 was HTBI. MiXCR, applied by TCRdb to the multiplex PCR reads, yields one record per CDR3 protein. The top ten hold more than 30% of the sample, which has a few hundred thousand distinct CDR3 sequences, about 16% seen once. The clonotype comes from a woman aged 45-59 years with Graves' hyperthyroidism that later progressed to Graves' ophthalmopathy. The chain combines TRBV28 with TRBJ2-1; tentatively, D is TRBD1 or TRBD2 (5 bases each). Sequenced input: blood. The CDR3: CASRGTGNEQFF. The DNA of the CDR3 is TGTGCCAGCAGGGGGACGGGGAATGAGCAGTTCTTC.